Listed below are T cell receptor beta chains from one sample, sequenced in a study of T cell responses to AZD1222 COVID-19 vaccine. The table came from immunoSEQ multiplex PCR; TCRdb's copy has only in-frame clones and leaves some out. Among about 140,000 clones listed, 91% were seen once. The sample here was peripheral blood, taken 28 days after the second AZD1222 dose. These receptors were collected from an adult who received the AZD1222 COVID-19 vaccine. Both conserved end residues are part of each CDR3. Each record gives: CDR3 length, V gene, J gene, D gene, clone size, CDR3 protein, CDR3 DNA. The D gene is left open where the match is weak. Clone size appears in some rows only: once, few, many, or a class for an expanded clone.

CDR3 length: 12
V gene: TRBV12-3/TRBV12-4
J gene: TRBJ1-2
D gene: TRBD1
clone size: .
CDR3 protein: CASTNDRDGYTF
CDR3 DNA: TGTGCCAGCACCAACGACAGGGATGGCTACACCTTC

CDR3 length: 14
V gene: TRBV9
J gene: TRBJ2-5
D gene: .
clone size: once
CDR3 protein: CASSGGSSQETQYF
CDR3 DNA: TGTGCCAGCAGCGGAGGATCCTCCCAAGAGACCCAGTACTTC

CDR3 length: 13
V gene: TRBV28
J gene: TRBJ1-5
D gene: .
clone size: .
CDR3 protein: CASRINSNQPQHF
CDR3 DNA: TGTGCCAGCAGAATTAATAGCAATCAGCCCCAGCATTTT

CDR3 length: 13
V gene: TRBV19
J gene: TRBJ2-5
D gene: .
clone size: .
CDR3 protein: CASSIAGAETQYF
CDR3 DNA: TGTGCCAGTAGTATTGCAGGGGCAGAGACCCAGTACTTC

CDR3 length: 14
V gene: TRBV11-2
J gene: TRBJ2-1
D gene: .
clone size: .
CDR3 protein: CASSTLRTEGEQFF
CDR3 DNA: TGTGCCAGCAGCACCCTCCGGACTGAGGGTGAGCAGTTCTTC

CDR3 length: 19
V gene: TRBV7-6
J gene: TRBJ2-1
D gene: TRBD2
clone size: .
CDR3 protein: CASSLAPLTSGRAYNEQFF
CDR3 DNA: TGTGCCAGCAGCTTAGCCCCCCTGACTAGCGGGAGGGCATACAATGAGCAGTTCTTC

CDR3 length: 17
V gene: TRBV4-2
J gene: TRBJ1-3
D gene: TRBD1
clone size: once
CDR3 protein: CASSQDWGQEVGNTIYF
CDR3 DNA: TGTGCCAGCAGCCAAGATTGGGGACAGGAGGTGGGAAACACCATATATTTT

CDR3 length: 16
V gene: TRBV6-1
J gene: TRBJ2-2
D gene: TRBD2
clone size: .
CDR3 protein: CASSEKAGGPYGELFF
CDR3 DNA: TGTGCCAGCAGTGAAAAAGCGGGAGGGCCGTACGGGGAGCTGTTTTTT

CDR3 length: 14
V gene: TRBV2
J gene: TRBJ1-2
D gene: TRBD1
clone size: .
CDR3 protein: CASSRTGGNYGYTF
CDR3 DNA: TGTGCCAGCAGTAGGACAGGGGGCAACTATGGCTACACCTTC

CDR3 length: 17
V gene: TRBV11-2
J gene: TRBJ2-2
D gene: .
clone size: few
CDR3 protein: CASIAPDRLLNTGELFF
CDR3 DNA: TGTGCCAGCATTGCCCCAGACCGCCTCTTGAACACCGGGGAGCTGTTTTTT

CDR3 length: 14
V gene: TRBV9
J gene: TRBJ2-5
D gene: .
clone size: .
CDR3 protein: CASSNGGVQETQYF
CDR3 DNA: TGTGCCAGCAGCAATGGGGGAGTCCAAGAGACCCAGTACTTC

CDR3 length: 15
V gene: TRBV6-5
J gene: TRBJ1-4
D gene: .
clone size: .
CDR3 protein: CASSWRRATNEKLFF
CDR3 DNA: TGTGCCAGCAGTTGGCGCAGAGCAACTAATGAAAAACTGTTTTTT

CDR3 length: 15
V gene: TRBV2
J gene: TRBJ1-4
D gene: TRBD1
clone size: .
CDR3 protein: CASNRDRATNEKLFF
CDR3 DNA: TGTGCCAGCAACCGGGACAGGGCAACTAATGAAAAACTGTTTTTT

CDR3 length: 14
V gene: TRBV19
J gene: TRBJ2-2
D gene: .
clone size: few
CDR3 protein: CASSRDANTGELFF
CDR3 DNA: TGTGCCAGTAGTCGGGACGCGAACACCGGGGAGCTGTTTTTT

CDR3 length: 13
V gene: TRBV6-6
J gene: TRBJ1-1
D gene: .
clone size: .
CDR3 protein: CASYEVVYTEAFF
CDR3 DNA: TGTGCCAGCTATGAAGTTGTGTACACTGAAGCTTTCTTT

CDR3 length: 15
V gene: TRBV11-2
J gene: TRBJ1-1
D gene: .
clone size: .
CDR3 protein: CASSLVRAKNTEAFF
CDR3 DNA: TGTGCCAGCAGCTTAGTTCGGGCAAAAAACACTGAAGCTTTCTTT

CDR3 length: 15
V gene: TRBV6-5
J gene: TRBJ1-6
D gene: .
clone size: .
CDR3 protein: CASSRNRDPNSPLHF
CDR3 DNA: TGTGCCAGCAGTCGGAACCGGGACCCTAATTCACCCCTCCACTTT

CDR3 length: 15
V gene: TRBV5-8
J gene: TRBJ2-3
D gene: .
clone size: .
CDR3 protein: CASSLGTGTTDTQYF
CDR3 DNA: TGTGCCAGCAGCTTGGGCACGGGGACCACAGATACGCAGTATTTT

CDR3 length: 16
V gene: TRBV7-2
J gene: TRBJ2-1
D gene: .
clone size: .
CDR3 protein: CASSFLFAGTGNEQFF
CDR3 DNA: TGTGCCAGCAGCTTTTTATTCGCAGGGACGGGCAATGAGCAGTTCTTC

CDR3 length: 14
V gene: TRBV25-1
J gene: TRBJ1-5
D gene: .
clone size: .
CDR3 protein: CASSEGASNQPQHF
CDR3 DNA: TGTGCCAGCAGTGAGGGGGCAAGCAATCAGCCCCAGCATTTT

CDR3 length: 12
V gene: TRBV6-1
J gene: TRBJ2-7
D gene: .
clone size: once
CDR3 protein: CASSDQGYEQYF
CDR3 DNA: TGTGCCAGCAGTGACCAGGGATACGAGCAGTACTTC

CDR3 length: 18
V gene: TRBV19
J gene: TRBJ2-3
D gene: TRBD2
clone size: .
CDR3 protein: CASSPGGGRAPSTDTQYF
CDR3 DNA: TGTGCCAGTAGCCCCGGGGGCGGGAGGGCGCCAAGCACAGATACGCAGTATTTT